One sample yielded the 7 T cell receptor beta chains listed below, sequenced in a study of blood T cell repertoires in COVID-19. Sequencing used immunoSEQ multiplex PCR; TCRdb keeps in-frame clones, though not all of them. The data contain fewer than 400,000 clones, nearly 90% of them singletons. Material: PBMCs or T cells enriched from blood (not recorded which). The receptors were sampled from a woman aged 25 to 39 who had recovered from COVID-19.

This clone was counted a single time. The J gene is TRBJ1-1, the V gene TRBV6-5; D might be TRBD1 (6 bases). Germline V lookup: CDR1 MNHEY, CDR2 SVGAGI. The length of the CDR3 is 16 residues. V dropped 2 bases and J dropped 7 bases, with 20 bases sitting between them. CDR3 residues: CASSYARGRGQGEAFF. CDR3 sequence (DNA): TGTGCCAGCAGTTACGCCCGCGGCAGGGGTCAGGGTGAAGCTTTCTTT.

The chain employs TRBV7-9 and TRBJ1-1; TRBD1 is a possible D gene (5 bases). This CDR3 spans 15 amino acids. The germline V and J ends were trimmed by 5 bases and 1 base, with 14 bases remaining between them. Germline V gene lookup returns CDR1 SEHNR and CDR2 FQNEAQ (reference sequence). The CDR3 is CASSPPRGANTEAFF. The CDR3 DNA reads TGTGCCAGCAGCCCCCCCCGCGGGGCGAACACTGAAGCTTTCTTT.

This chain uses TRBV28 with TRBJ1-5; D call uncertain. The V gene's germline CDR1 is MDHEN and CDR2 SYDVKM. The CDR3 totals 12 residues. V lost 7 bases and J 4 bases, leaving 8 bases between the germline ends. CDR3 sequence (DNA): TGTGCCAGCATAAGAGAAAATCAGCCCCAGCATTTT. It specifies CASIRENQPQHF.

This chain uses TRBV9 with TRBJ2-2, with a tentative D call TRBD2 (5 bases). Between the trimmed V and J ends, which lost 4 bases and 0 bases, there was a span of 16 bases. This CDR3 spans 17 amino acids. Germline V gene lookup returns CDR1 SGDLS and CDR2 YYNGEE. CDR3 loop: CASSHTRGRANTGELFF. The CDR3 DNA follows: TGTGCCAGCAGCCATACCCGAGGGCGTGCGAACACCGGGGAGCTGTTTTTT.

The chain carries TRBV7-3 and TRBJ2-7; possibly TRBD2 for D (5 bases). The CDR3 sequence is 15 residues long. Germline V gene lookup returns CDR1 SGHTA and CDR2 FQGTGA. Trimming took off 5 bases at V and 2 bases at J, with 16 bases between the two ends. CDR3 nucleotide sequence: TGTGCCAGCAGCAAAAGCGGAGGCCGAACCTACGAGCAGTACTTC. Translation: CASSKSGGRTYEQYF.

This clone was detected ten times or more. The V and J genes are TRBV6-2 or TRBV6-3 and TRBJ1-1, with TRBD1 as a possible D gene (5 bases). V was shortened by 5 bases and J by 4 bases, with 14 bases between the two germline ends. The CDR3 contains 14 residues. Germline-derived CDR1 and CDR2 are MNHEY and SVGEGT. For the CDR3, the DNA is TGTGCCAGCAGTACCACCCTGGGGGGCACTGAAGCTTTCTTT. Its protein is CASSTTLGGTEAFF.

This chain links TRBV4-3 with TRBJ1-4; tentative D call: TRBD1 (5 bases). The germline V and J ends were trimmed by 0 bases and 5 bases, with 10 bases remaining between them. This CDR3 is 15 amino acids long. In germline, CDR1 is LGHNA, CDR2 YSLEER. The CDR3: CASSQDWAGNEKLFF. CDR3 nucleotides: TGCGCCAGCAGCCAAGATTGGGCAGGGAATGAAAAACTGTTTTTT.